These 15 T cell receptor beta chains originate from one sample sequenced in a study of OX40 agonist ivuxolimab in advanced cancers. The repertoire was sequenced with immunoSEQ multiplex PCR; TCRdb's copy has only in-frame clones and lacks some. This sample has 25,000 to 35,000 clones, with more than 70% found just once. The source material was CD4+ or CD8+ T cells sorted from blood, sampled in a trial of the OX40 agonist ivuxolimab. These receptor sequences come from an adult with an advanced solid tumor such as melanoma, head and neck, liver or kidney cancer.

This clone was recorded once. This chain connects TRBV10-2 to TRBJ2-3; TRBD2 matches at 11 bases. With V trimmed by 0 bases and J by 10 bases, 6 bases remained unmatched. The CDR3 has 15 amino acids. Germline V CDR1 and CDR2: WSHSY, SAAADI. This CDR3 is CASSESGTSGGAQYF. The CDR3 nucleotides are TGCGCCAGCAGTGAGTCCGGGACTAGCGGTGGGGCGCAGTATTTT.

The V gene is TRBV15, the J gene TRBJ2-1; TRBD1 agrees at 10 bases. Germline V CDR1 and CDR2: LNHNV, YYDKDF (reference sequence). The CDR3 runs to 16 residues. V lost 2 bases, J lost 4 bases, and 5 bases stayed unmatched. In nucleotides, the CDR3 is TGTGCCACCAGCAGAAACCGGGACAGGGGTTACAATGAGCAGTTCTTC. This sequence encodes CATSRNRDRGYNEQFF.

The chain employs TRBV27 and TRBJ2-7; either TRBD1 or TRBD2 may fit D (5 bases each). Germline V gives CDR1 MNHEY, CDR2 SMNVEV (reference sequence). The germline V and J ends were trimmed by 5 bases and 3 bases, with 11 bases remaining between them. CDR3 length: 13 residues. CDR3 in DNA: TGTGCCAGCAGTCCTGGGACCTTCTACGAGCAGTACTTC. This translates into CASSPGTFYEQYF.

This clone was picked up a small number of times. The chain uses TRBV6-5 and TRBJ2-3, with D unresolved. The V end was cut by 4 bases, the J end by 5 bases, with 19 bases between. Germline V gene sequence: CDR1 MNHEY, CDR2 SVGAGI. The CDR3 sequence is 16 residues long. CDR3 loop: CASSSPGPRRGDTQYF. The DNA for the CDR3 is TGTGCCAGCAGTTCCCCCGGGCCCCGTCGTGGAGATACGCAGTATTTT.

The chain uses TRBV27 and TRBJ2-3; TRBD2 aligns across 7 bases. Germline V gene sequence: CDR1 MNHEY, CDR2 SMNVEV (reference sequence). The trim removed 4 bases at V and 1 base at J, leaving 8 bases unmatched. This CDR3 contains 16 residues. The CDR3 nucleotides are TGTGCCAGCAGTTCCCTCCTAGCGGAAGGCACAGATACGCAGTATTTT. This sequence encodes CASSSLLAEGTDTQYF.

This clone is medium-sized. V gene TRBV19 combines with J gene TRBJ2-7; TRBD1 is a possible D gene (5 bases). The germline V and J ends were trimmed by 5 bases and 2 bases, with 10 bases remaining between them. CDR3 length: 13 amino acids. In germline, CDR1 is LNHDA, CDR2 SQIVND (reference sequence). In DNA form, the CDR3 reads TGTGCCAGTAGTTGGGGCCCTACCTACGAGCAGTACTTC. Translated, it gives CASSWGPTYEQYF. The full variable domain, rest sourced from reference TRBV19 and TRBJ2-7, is DGGITQSPKYLFRKEGQNVTLSCEQNLNHDAMYWYRQDPGQGLRLIYYSQIVNDFQKGDIAEGYSVSREKKESFPLTVTSAQKNPTAFYLCASSWGPTYEQYFGPGTRLTVT.

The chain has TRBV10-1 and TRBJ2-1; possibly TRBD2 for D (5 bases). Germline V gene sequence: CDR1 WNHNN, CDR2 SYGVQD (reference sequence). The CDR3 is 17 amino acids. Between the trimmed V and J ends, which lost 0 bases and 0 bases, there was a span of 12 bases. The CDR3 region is CASSESTGYSSYNEQFF. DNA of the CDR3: TGCGCCAGCAGTGAGTCGACGGGGTACAGCTCCTACAATGAGCAGTTCTTC.

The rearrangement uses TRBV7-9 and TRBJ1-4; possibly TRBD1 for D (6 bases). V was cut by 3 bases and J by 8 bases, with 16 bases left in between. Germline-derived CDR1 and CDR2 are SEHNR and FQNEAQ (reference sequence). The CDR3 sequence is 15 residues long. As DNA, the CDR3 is TGTGCCAGCAGCTTGGTACAGGGCGCTTGGGAAAAACTGTTTTTT. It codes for CASSLVQGAWEKLFF.

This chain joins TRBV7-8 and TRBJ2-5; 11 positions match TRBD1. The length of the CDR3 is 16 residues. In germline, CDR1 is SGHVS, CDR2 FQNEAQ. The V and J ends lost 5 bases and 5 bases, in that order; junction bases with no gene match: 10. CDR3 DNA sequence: TGTGCCAGCAGCCCACCCGGGACAGGGGGTTACGAGACCCAGTACTTC. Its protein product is CASSPPGTGGYETQYF.

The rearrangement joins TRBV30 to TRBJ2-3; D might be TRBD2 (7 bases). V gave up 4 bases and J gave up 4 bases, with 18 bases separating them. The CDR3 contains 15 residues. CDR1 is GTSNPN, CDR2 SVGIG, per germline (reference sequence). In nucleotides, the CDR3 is TGTGCCTGGAACCCGGGGGGCGGGAGTTCAGATACGCAGTATTTT. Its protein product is CAWNPGGGSSDTQYF.

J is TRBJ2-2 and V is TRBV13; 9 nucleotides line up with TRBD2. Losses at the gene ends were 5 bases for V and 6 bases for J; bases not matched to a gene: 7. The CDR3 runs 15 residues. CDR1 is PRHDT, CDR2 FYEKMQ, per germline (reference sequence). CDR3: CASSPRGLAPGELFF. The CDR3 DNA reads TGTGCCAGCAGCCCTCGGGGACTAGCTCCCGGGGAGCTGTTTTTT.

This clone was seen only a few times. CDR3 region: CASTSSHTGELFF. DNA of the CDR3: TGTGCCAGCACCTCTTCGCACACCGGGGAGCTGTTTTTT. The chain links TRBV6-5 to TRBJ2-2; D not resolved. This CDR3 contains 13 residues. The V end lost 7 bases, the J end lost 3 bases, and 9 bases lay between the germline ends. Germline loops: CDR1 MNHEY, CDR2 SVGAGI.

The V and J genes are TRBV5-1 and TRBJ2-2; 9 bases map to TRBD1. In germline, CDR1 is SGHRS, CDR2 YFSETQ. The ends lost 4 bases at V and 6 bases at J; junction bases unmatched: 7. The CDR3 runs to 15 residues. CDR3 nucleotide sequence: TGCGCCAGCAGCCTACAGGGGGCGAAAGCCGGGGAGCTGTTTTTT. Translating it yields CASSLQGAKAGELFF. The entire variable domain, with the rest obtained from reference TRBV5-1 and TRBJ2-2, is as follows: KAGVTQTPRYLIKTRGQQVTLSCSPISGHRSVSWYQQTPGQGLQFLFEYFSETQRNKGNFPGRFSGRQFSNSRSEMNVSTLELGDSALYLCASSLQGAKAGELFFGEGSRLTVL.

This chain's CDR3 is CASSLDGARSHEKLFF. As DNA, the CDR3 is TGTGCCAGCAGCTTGGACGGGGCTCGGTCCCATGAAAAACTGTTTTTT. This rearrangement joins TRBV5-5 to TRBJ1-4; D is possibly TRBD1 (5 bases). There are 16 residues in the CDR3. Germline loops: CDR1 SGHKS, CDR2 YYEKEE (reference sequence). V dropped 0 bases and J dropped 6 bases, with 15 bases sitting between them. Complete variable domain (other parts from reference TRBV5-5 and TRBJ1-4): DAGVTQSPTHLIKTRGQQVTLRCSPISGHKSVSWYQQVLGQGPQFIFQYYEKEERGRGNFPDRFSARQFPNYSSELNVNALLLGDSALYLCASSLDGARSHEKLFFGSGTQLSVL.

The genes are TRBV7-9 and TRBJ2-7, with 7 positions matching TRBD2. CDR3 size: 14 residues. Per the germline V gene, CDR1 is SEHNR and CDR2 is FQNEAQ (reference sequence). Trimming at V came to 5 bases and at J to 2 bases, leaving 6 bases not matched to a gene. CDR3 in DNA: TGTGCCAGCAGCGGAGCGGGACGGCCCTACGAGCAGTACTTC. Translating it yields CASSGAGRPYEQYF.